The 23 T cell receptor beta chains given below trace back to one sample, sequenced in a study of blood T cell repertoires in COVID-19. Method: immunoSEQ multiplex PCR; TCRdb's copy keeps in-frame clones and lacks some. The sample lists some 300,000 clones; about 87% were seen once. The sequenced material came from peripheral blood. The source of these receptors is a woman aged 45 to 65 with COVID-19, enrolled during active disease.

The chain uses TRBV12-5 and TRBJ2-4; the match to TRBD1 covers 12 bases. The CDR3 has 14 amino acids. Germline assignment: CDR1 LGHNT and CDR2 FRNRAP. V lost 6 bases and J lost 8; bases outside the gene matches: 5. The CDR3 loop reads CASGSGTGGDIQYF. The CDR3 DNA follows: TGTGCTAGTGGCTCCGGGACAGGGGGCGACATTCAGTACTTC.

This rearrangement joins TRBV6-5 to TRBJ1-1; 9 nucleotides line up with TRBD1. The V gene's germline CDR1 is MNHEY and CDR2 SVGAGI. The CDR3 has 15 amino acids. The V segment lost 7 bases and the J segment 2 bases; nucleotides outside the gene matches: 8. Written as DNA, the CDR3 is TGTGCCAGCAAAGAACAGGGGGCGGTTAACACTGAAGCTTTCTTT. Protein sequence: CASKEQGAVNTEAFF.

A single count supports this clone. The rearrangement links TRBV7-3 to TRBJ1-6; D gene uncertain. The CDR3 extends over 13 amino acids. V was trimmed by 4 bases and J by 7 bases, leaving 8 bases between them. Germline V gene sequence: CDR1 SGHTA, CDR2 FQGTGA. CDR3 nucleotide sequence: TGTGCCAGCAGCTCACAATGGAATTCACCCCTCCACTTT. Amino acids: CASSSQWNSPLHF.

The genes are TRBV19 and TRBJ2-7; 8 nucleotides agree with TRBD1. The CDR3 is made up of 14 amino acids. The germline V gene encodes CDR1 LNHDA and CDR2 SQIVND (reference sequence). The V and J ends lost 6 bases and 1 base, in that order; junction bases with no gene match: 5. The CDR3 protein is CASSVDRASYEQYF. CDR3 DNA: TGTGCCAGTAGCGTGGACAGGGCTTCCTACGAGCAGTACTTC.

The chain employs TRBV21-1 and TRBJ2-7; no DNA check was done on the table's D call, TRBD1. TRBV21-1 constitutes a pseudogene. This CDR3 has 16 residues. The DNA of the CDR3 is TGTGCCAGCAGCAGAGTGCGACAGAGAGGCCTCTACGAGCAGTACTTC. Protein sequence: CASSRVRQRGLYEQYF.

The V and J genes are TRBV9 and TRBJ2-1; maybe TRBD1 (5 bases). V lost 0 bases to trimming and J lost 6 bases, with 13 bases between them. Germline V CDR1 and CDR2: SGDLS, YYNGEE. The CDR3 has 15 residues. The CDR3 DNA sequence: TGTGCCAGCAGCGTAGGTAGGGGCCTGGGCAATGAGCAGTTCTTC. Protein: CASSVGRGLGNEQFF. Full variable domain (rest looked up from reference TRBV9 and TRBJ2-1): DSGVTQTPKHLITATGQRVTLRCSPRSGDLSVYWYQQSLDQGLQFLIQYYNGEERAKGNILERFSAQQFPDLHSELNLSSLELGDSALYFCASSVGRGLGNEQFFGPGTRLTVL.

This rearrangement joins TRBV7-9 to TRBJ2-2; D gene unclear. Per the germline V gene, CDR1 is SEHNR and CDR2 is FQNEAQ (reference sequence). V was clipped by 4 bases and J by 0 bases, with 12 bases between them. This CDR3 region has 16 residues. The CDR3 sequence: CASSSTRLSNTGELFF. The CDR3 nucleotides read TGTGCCAGCAGCTCCACGCGCCTGTCGAACACCGGGGAGCTGTTTTTT.

The genes are TRBV27 and TRBJ1-4; possible D gene TRBD1, 5 bases. The CDR3 runs 14 residues. Between the trimmed V and J ends, which lost 2 bases and 8 bases, there was a span of 12 bases. Germline CDR1 and CDR2: MNHEY and SMNVEV (reference sequence). For the CDR3, the DNA is TGTGCCAGCAGTTTAGTAGGGGTACAGGAAAAACTGTTTTTT. This translates into CASSLVGVQEKLFF. Using reference TRBV27 and TRBJ1-4 for the parts outside the CDR3, the full variable domain is EAQVTQNPRYLITVTGKKLTVTCSQNMNHEYMSWYRQDPGLGLRQIYYSMNVEVTDKGDVPEGYKVSRKEKRNFPLILESPSPNQTSLYFCASSLVGVQEKLFFGSGTQLSVL.

This clone appeared once. The chain is built from TRBV4-2 and TRBJ1-2, with 7 bases that match TRBD1. The V gene end was trimmed by 8 bases and the J gene end by 4 bases; junction bases not matched to a gene: 7. Looked up from germline, CDR1 is LGHNA and CDR2 is YNFKEQ. This CDR3 is built from 13 residues. The DNA of the CDR3 is TGTGCCAGCGCGGACAGGTGGGGCTATGGCTACACCTTC. It specifies CASADRWGYGYTF.

As DNA, the CDR3 is TGTGCCAGCAGCCTGGTGATGCCGGGAGGATCAGAGACCCAGTACTTC. Translation gives CASSLVMPGGSETQYF. The chain recombines TRBV5-8 with TRBJ2-5, with 7 bases aligning to TRBD2. V trimming: 4 bases; J trimming: 4 bases; junction bases outside the gene matches: 13. CDR1 and CDR2 (germline): SGHTS, YDEGEE. The CDR3 extends over 16 amino acids.

This rearrangement joins TRBV2 to TRBJ1-6; 9 bases align to TRBD1. The trim removed 4 bases at V and 7 bases at J, leaving 11 bases unmatched. The CDR3 sequence is 17 residues long. Germline CDR1 reads SNHLY; CDR2 reads FYNNEI. CDR3 loop: CASSGTLQGARNSPLHF. CDR3 in DNA: TGTGCCAGCAGTGGAACCCTACAGGGGGCTCGGAATTCACCCCTCCACTTT.

The chain joins TRBV30 to TRBJ2-7; 9 positions agree with TRBD2. Germline CDR1 GTSNPN, CDR2 SVGIG (reference sequence). The CDR3 totals 16 residues. J lost 5 bases, V lost 1 base, and 12 bases had no gene match. Written as DNA, the CDR3 is TGTGCCTGGAGTGCCATACCTTGGACTAGCGTGGACGAGCAGTACTTC. It yields the protein CAWSAIPWTSVDEQYF.

The table lists this clone with a count of one. This sequence joins TRBV18 and TRBJ2-7; 9 positions agree with TRBD1. J gave up 6 bases and V 3 bases, and 6 bases lay outside the gene matches. Germline-derived CDR1 and CDR2 are KGHSH and LQKENI. This CDR3 contains 14 residues. CDR3 in DNA: TGTGCCAGCTCACCCGGGACAGGGAGCAGCGAGCAGTACTTC. It specifies CASSPGTGSSEQYF.

This chain joins TRBV4-1 and TRBJ1-2, with 10 bases that match TRBD1. Per the germline V gene, CDR1 is MGHRA and CDR2 is YSYEKL. The CDR3 contains 13 residues. V shed 4 bases and J 6 bases; nucleotides not matched to a gene: 2. CDR3 sequence reads: CASSRGTGDGYTF. The CDR3 DNA reads TGCGCCAGCAGCCGCGGGACAGGGGATGGCTACACCTTC.

The chain carries TRBV5-1 and TRBJ1-1; tentatively, D is TRBD1 (6 bases). Germline-derived CDR1 and CDR2 are SGHRS and YFSETQ. This CDR3 comprises 16 residues. V was pared by 1 base and J by 2 bases, with 15 bases between. CDR3 sequence (DNA): TGCGCCAGCAGCTTGTTCGTCAGGGGTACTAACACTGAAGCTTTCTTT. It specifies CASSLFVRGTNTEAFF.

V and J are TRBV11-2 and TRBJ1-1; D is perhaps TRBD1 (6 bases). Germline lookup yields CDR1 SGHAT and CDR2 FQNNGV. The V and J ends lost 2 bases and 6 bases respectively, with 22 bases between them. The CDR3 spans 17 residues. The CDR3 coding sequence is TGTGCCAGCAGCTTATCACGGGACACTACTTCTCGCGCTGAAGCTTTCTTT. Amino acid sequence: CASSLSRDTTSRAEAFF. Drawing the rest from reference TRBV11-2 and TRBJ1-1, the complete variable domain is EAGVAQSPRYKIIEKRQSVAFWCNPISGHATLYWYQQILGQGPKLLIQFQNNGVVDDSQLPKDRFSAERLKGVDSTLKIQPAKLEDSAVYLCASSLSRDTTSRAEAFFGQGTRLTVV.

This chain connects TRBV21-1 to TRBJ1-2. TRBV21-1 has pseudogene status. This CDR3 contains 16 residues. CDR3 in amino acids: CASSKGVRRKHYGYTF. The CDR3 DNA is TGTGCCAGCAGCAAAGGCGTGAGGAGGAAGCACTATGGCTACACCTTC.

The chain employs TRBV29-1 and TRBJ1-2; D gene uncertain. This CDR3 comprises 13 residues. V was trimmed by 5 bases and J by 6 bases, leaving 16 bases between them. The germline V gene has CDR1 SQVTM and CDR2 ANQGSEA. The CDR3 nucleotides are TGCAGCGTTCGATTGCCCGGCAGCGATGGCTACACCTTC. Its translation is CSVRLPGSDGYTF.

This chain connects TRBV27 to TRBJ2-5; 8 bases line up with TRBD2. V lost 7 bases, J lost 4 bases, and 17 bases stayed unmatched. CDR3 length equals 17 residues. Germline V gene sequence: CDR1 MNHEY, CDR2 SMNVEV (reference sequence). CDR3: CASTTFEGIAGRETQYF. The CDR3 DNA follows: TGTGCCAGCACTACATTCGAGGGGATAGCGGGAAGAGAGACCCAGTACTTC.

This chain connects TRBV7-2 to TRBJ2-1; D is uncertain. V was trimmed by 5 bases and J by 10 bases, leaving 15 bases between them. CDR3 length: 13 residues. Looked up from germline, CDR1 is SGHTA and CDR2 is FQGNSA. CDR3 sequence reads: CASSRLGAGEQFF. As DNA, the CDR3 is TGTGCCAGCAGCCGGCTGGGCGCCGGCGAGCAGTTCTTC.

This clone was seen only once. V is TRBV6-5 and J is TRBJ2-7, with D maybe TRBD1 (6 bases). Trimming removed 5 bases from V and 2 bases from J, with 13 bases in between. This CDR3 has 14 amino acids. Germline assignment: CDR1 MNHEY and CDR2 SVGAGI. CDR3 bases: TGTGCCAGCAGTCTCGACAGGTCTCCCTACGAGCAGTACTTC. Protein product: CASSLDRSPYEQYF.

V and J are TRBV19 and TRBJ1-2; 10 bases are shared with TRBD1. The V segment lost 5 bases and the J segment 6 bases; nucleotides outside the gene matches: 9. CDR1 LNHDA and CDR2 SQIVND come from the germline V gene (reference sequence). This CDR3 is built from 15 residues. CDR3 nucleotides: TGTGCCAGTAGTGCCCGACAGGGGGCAATGGATGGCTACACCTTC. Protein product: CASSARQGAMDGYTF.

This sequence joins TRBV7-9 and TRBJ1-4; D perhaps matches TRBD1 (6 bases). Trimming shortened V by 5 bases and J by 4 bases, and 14 bases separated the two germline ends. The CDR3 extends over 15 amino acids. Germline CDR1 reads SEHNR; CDR2 reads FQNEAQ (reference sequence). CDR3 bases: TGTGCCAGCAGCCCAACGGCAGGGGTTAATGAAAAACTGTTTTTT. Translated: CASSPTAGVNEKLFF.